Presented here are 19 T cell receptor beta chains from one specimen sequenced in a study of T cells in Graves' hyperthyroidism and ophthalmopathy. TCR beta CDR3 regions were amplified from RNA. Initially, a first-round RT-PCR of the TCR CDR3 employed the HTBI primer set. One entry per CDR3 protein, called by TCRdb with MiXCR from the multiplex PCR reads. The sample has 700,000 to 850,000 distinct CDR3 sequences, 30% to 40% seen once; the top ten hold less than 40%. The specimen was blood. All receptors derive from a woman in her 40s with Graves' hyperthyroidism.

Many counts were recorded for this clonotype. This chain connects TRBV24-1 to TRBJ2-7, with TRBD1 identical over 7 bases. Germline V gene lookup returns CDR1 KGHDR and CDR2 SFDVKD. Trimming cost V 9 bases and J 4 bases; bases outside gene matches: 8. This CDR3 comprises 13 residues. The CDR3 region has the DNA TGTGCCACCGGTCCCGGGACAGATTACGAGCAGTACTTC. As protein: CATGPGTDYEQYF.

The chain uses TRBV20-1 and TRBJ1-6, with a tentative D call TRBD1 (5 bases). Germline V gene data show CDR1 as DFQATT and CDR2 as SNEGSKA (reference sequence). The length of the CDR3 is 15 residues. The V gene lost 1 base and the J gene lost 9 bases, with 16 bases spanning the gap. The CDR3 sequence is CSARVWAAGASPLHF. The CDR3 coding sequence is TGCAGTGCTAGAGTTTGGGCAGCTGGGGCTTCACCCCTCCACTTT.

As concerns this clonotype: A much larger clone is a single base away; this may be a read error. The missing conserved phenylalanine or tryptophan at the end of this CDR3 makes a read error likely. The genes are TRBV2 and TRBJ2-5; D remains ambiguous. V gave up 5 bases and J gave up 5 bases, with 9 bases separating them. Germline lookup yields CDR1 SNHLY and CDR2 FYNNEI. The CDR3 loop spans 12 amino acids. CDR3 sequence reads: CASSFLEETQYL. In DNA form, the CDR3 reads TGTGCCAGCAGTTTTCTAGAGGAGACCCAGTACCTC.

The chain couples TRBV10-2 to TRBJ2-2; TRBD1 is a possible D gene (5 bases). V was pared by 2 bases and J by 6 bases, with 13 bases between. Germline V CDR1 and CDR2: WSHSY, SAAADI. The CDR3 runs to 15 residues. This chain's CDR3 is CASSEQGGAPGELFF. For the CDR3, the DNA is TGCGCCAGCAGTGAGCAGGGTGGGGCACCCGGGGAGCTGTTTTTT.

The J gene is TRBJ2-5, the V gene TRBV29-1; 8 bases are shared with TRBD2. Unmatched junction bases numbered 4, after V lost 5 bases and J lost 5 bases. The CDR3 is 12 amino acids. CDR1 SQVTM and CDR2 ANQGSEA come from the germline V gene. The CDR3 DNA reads TGCAGCGTTTGGGCTAGCGGGGAGACCCAGTACTTC. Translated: CSVWASGETQYF.

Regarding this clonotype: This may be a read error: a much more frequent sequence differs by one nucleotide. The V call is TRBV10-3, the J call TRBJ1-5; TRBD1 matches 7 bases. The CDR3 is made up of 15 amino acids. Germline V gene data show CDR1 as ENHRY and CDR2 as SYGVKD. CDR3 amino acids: CAISTGQSANQPRHF. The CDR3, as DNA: TGTGCCATCAGCACGGGACAGTCTGCGAATCAGCCCCGGCATTTT.

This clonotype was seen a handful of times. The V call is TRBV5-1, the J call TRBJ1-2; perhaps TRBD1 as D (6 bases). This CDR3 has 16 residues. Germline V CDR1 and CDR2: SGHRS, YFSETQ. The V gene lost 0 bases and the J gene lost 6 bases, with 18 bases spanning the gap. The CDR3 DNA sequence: TGCGCCAGCAGCTTGGCCACACGGCAGGGGACGGATGGCTACACCTTC. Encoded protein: CASSLATRQGTDGYTF.

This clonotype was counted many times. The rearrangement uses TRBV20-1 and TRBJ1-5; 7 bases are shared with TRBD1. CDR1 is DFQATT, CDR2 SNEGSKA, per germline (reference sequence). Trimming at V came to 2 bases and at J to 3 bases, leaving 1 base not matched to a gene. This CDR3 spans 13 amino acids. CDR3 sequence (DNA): TGCAGTGCTAGACAGGGGGACAATCAGCCCCAGCATTTT. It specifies CSARQGDNQPQHF.

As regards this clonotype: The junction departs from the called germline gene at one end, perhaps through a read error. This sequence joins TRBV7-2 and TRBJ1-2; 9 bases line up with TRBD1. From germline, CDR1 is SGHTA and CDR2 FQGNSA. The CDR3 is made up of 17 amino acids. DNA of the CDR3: TGTTCCAGCAGCTTAGGCACTTGGGACAGGGCAGACTATGGCTACACCTTC. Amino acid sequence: CSSSLGTWDRADYGYTF.

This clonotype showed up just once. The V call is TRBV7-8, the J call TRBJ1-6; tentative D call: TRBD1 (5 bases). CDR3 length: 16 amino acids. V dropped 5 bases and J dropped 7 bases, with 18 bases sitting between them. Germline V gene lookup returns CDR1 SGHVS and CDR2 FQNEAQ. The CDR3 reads CASSARWGVLNSPLHF. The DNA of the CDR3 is TGTGCCAGCAGCGCGCGTTGGGGGGTCCTGAATTCACCCCTCCACTTT.

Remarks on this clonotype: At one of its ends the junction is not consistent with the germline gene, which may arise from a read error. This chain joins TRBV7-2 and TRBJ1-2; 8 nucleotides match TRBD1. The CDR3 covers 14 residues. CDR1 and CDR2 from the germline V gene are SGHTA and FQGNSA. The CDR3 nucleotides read TGCGCCAGCAGCCAAGGCAGGGGGCGAAACGGCTACACCTTC. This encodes CASSQGRGRNGYTF. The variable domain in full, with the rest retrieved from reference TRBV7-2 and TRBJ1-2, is GAGVSQSPSNKVTEKGKDVELRCDPISGHTALYWYRQSLGQGLEFLIYFQGNSAPDKSGLPSDRFSAERTGGSVSTLTIQRTQQEDSAVYLCASSQGRGRNGYTFGSGTRLTVV.

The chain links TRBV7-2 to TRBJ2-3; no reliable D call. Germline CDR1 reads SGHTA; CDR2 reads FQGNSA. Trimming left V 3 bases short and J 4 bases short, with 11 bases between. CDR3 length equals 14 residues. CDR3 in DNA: TGTGCCAGCAGCTTGGCCAGGCGCGCAGATACGCAGTATTTT. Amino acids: CASSLARRADTQYF.

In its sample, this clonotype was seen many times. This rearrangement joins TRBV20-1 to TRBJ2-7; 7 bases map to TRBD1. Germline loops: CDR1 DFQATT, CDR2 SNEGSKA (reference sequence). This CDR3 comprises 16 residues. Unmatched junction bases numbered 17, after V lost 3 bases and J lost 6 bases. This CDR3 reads CSASSSIGQGDGEQYF. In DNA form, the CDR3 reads TGCAGTGCTAGTTCATCCATTGGGCAGGGGGATGGCGAGCAGTACTTC.

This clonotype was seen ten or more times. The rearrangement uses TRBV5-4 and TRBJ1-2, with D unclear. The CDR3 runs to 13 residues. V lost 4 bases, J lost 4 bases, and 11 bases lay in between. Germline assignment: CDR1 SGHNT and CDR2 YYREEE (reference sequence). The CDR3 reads CASSPGGSYGYTF. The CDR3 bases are TGTGCCAGCAGCCCAGGTGGGTCCTATGGCTACACCTTC.

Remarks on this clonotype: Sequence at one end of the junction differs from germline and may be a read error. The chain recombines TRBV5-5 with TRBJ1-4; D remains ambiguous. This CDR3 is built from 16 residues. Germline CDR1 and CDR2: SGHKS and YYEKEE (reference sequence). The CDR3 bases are TGCGCCAGCAGCCAAGTCTCGGAGACACCGAGAGAAAAACTGTTTTTT. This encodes CASSQVSETPREKLFF.

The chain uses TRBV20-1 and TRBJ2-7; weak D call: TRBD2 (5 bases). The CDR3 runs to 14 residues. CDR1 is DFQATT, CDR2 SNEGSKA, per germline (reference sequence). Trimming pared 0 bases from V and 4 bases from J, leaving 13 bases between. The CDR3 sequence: CSARDGRRNYEQYF. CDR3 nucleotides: TGCAGTGCTAGAGATGGACGGAGGAATTACGAGCAGTACTTC.

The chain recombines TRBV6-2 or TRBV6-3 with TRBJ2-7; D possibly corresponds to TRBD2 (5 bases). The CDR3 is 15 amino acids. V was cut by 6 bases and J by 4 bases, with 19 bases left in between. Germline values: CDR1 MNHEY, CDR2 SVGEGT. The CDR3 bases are TGTGCCAGCAGCCTCTTATTTGGGGAGTCGTACGAGCAGTACTTC. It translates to CASSLLFGESYEQYF.

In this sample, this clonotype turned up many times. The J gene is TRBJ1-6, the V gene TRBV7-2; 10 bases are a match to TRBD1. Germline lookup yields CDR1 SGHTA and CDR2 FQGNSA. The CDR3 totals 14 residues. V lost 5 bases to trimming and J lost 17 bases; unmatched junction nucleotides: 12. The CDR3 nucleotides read TGTGCCAGCAGCCAAGGGACAGGGGTTGGCCCAGTCCACTTT. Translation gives CASSQGTGVGPVHF.

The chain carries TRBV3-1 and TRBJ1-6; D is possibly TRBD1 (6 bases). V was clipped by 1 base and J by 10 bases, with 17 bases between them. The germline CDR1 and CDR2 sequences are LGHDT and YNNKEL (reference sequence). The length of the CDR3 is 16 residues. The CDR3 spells CASSQGGQYVGSPLHF. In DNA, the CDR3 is TGTGCCAGCAGCCAAGGAGGACAGTATGTGGGCTCACCCCTCCACTTT.